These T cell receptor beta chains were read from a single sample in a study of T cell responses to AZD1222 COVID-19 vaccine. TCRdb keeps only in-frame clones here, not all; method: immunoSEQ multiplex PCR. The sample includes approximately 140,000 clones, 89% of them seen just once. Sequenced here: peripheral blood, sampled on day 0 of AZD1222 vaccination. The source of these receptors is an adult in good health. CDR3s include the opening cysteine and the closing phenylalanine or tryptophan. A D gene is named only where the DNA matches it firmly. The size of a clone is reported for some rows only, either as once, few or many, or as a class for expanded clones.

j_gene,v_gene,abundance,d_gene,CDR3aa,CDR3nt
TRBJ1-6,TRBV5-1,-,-,CASSFIAGNSPLHF,TGCGCCAGCAGCTTCATAGCAGGCAATTCACCCCTCCACTTT
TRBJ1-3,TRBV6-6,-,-,CASSRDLSGNTIYF,TGTGCCAGCAGCCGGGACCTCTCTGGAAACACCATATATTTT
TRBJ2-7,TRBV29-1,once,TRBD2,CSVGVAGGLLEQYF,TGCAGCGTTGGGGTCGCGGGAGGGCTCCTCGAGCAGTACTTC
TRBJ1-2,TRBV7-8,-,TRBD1,CASSRQGAEGYTF,TGTGCCAGCAGTCGACAGGGGGCAGAAGGCTACACCTTC
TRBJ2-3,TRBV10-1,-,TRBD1,CASSLSKGRGPRTDTQYF,TGCGCCAGCAGCCTGAGTAAGGGCAGGGGGCCAAGGACAGATACGCAGTATTTT
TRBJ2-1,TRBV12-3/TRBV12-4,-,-,CASRQDTYNEQFF,TGTGCCAGCAGACAGGACACCTACAATGAGCAGTTCTTC
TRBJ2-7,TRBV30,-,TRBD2,CAWSIGGLLGRQYF,TGTGCCTGGAGTATCGGGGGGTTATTGGGAAGGCAGTACTTC
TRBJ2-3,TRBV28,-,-,CASSLLGARTDTQYF,TGTGCCAGCAGTTTGCTAGGGGCCCGGACAGATACGCAGTATTTT
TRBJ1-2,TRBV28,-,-,CASSSDSYGYTF,TGTGCCAGCAGTTCGGACAGCTATGGCTACACCTTC
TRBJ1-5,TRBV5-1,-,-,CASSLVGGGSNQPQHF,TGCGCCAGCAGCTTGGTAGGCGGGGGGTCCAATCAGCCCCAGCATTTT
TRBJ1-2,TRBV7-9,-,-,CASSRRGEEGYTF,TGTGCCAGCAGCCGGCGCGGGGAAGAAGGCTACACCTTC
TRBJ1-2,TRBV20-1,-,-,CSAGREYGYTF,TGCAGTGCGGGACGGGAATATGGCTACACCTTC
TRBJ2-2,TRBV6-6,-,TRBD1,CASSRTGGSTGELFF,TGTGCCAGCAGTCGTACAGGGGGCTCCACCGGGGAGCTGTTTTTT
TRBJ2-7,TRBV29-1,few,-,CSVVGQSYEQYF,TGCAGCGTTGTAGGACAGTCCTACGAGCAGTACTTC
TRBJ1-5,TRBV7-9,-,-,CASSSQGAPNQPQHF,TGTGCCAGCAGCTCCCAGGGAGCGCCCAATCAGCCCCAGCATTTT
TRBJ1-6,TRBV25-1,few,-,CASSVGAGASPLHF,TGTGCCAGCAGTGTTGGGGCCGGGGCTTCACCCCTCCACTTT